This T cell receptor (beta chain) was observed in a study of blood T cell repertoires in COVID-19. Study summary: Sample material is recorded as cDNA or gDNA derived from T cells, B-cell-depleted T cells, or PBMCs.

The germline V gene encodes CDR1 SGHVS and CDR2 FQNEAQ. Trimming shortened V by 2 bases and J by 3 bases, and 14 bases separated the two germline ends. The CDR3 has 15 amino acids. Some clones are missing from TCRdb's copy, which holds only in-frame ones; the method was immunoSEQ multiplex PCR. The repertoire consists of 35,000 to 50,000 clones, with about four fifths occurring once and the leading ten covering more than 8%. V usage is TRBV7-8 and J usage is TRBJ2-7; weak D call: TRBD2 (7 bases). The source material was peripheral blood. The clonotype was recovered from a man in his sixties in a cohort sampled during active COVID-19. In nucleotides, the CDR3 is TGTGCCAGCAGCTTATCGGCGGGGGCCTACTACGAGCAGTACTTC. Translating gives CASSLSAGAYYEQYF.